Listed below are T cell receptor beta chains from one sample, sequenced in a study of T cell responses to AZD1222 COVID-19 vaccine. Profiling relied on immunoSEQ multiplex PCR, and the TCRdb table lists in-frame clones only, not all of them. The top ten clones hold under 1.5% of a sample with under 200,000 clones, about 91% of them seen once. The sequencing used peripheral blood, collected 28 days after the second AZD1222 dose. These receptors all come from an adult who received the AZD1222 COVID-19 vaccine. The CDR3 runs from the conserved cysteine through the conserved F or W.

v_gene	j_gene	CDR3aa
TRBV6-6	TRBJ2-3	CATAVVGTDTQYF
TRBV6-1	TRBJ2-7	CASSEGQGENYEQYF
TRBV11-3	TRBJ2-1	CASSLDLAGKRFF
TRBV29-1	TRBJ1-3	CSVYGTESGNTIYF
TRBV5-1	TRBJ1-4	CASSQWTGGGEKLFF
TRBV2	TRBJ1-1	CASRAIGTGKEKAFF
TRBV10-3	TRBJ1-5	CATQDRGNQPQHF
TRBV4-1	TRBJ1-2	CASSQGQGAYGYTF
TRBV5-1	TRBJ1-2	CATALGTDYGYTF
TRBV5-1	TRBJ1-3	CASSLEGPGNTIYF
TRBV15	TRBJ1-1	CATSRGPPSPREAFF
TRBV7-8	TRBJ1-2	CASSPRDLIGGYTF
TRBV25-1	TRBJ2-7	CASSDRVGGLYEQYF
TRBV5-8	TRBJ1-5	CASSLGGSQPQHF
TRBV11-2	TRBJ1-1	CASSSSRRMNTEAFF
TRBV7-9	TRBJ1-3	CASSQSRGFSGNTIYF
TRBV6-5	TRBJ1-1	CASSRSQTGEAFF
TRBV15	TRBJ2-3	CATSRVSGADTQYF
TRBV18	TRBJ1-1	CASSPNRETEAFF
TRBV7-9	TRBJ2-1	CASSSAGNNEQFF
TRBV18	TRBJ1-5	CASSPDRVNQPQHF
TRBV19	TRBJ1-5	CASSTTLGAQHF
TRBV19	TRBJ1-5	CASSIARSGQPQHF
TRBV2	TRBJ2-3	CASTGHDTQYF
TRBV5-4	TRBJ1-2	CASSPGPGQGSQYGYTF
TRBV5-1	TRBJ1-2	CASSTPPFGGYTF
TRBV27	TRBJ2-7	CASGRLAVSYEQYF
TRBV9	TRBJ2-3	CASSAFTSTDTQYF
TRBV4-1	TRBJ1-2	CASSQGAGSYGYTF
TRBV2	TRBJ1-1	CASKDRTLMNTEAFF
TRBV5-4	TRBJ1-2	CASSLSGTGLGGYTF
TRBV27	TRBJ2-1	CASRTLGNEQFF
TRBV14	TRBJ1-4	CASSQGYRGRLEKLFF
TRBV11-2	TRBJ2-3	CASRTLAGVGNTQYF
TRBV7-2	TRBJ2-5	CASSLVDRGVQETQYF
TRBV3-1/TRBV3-2	TRBJ1-3	CASSQRGGSGNTIYF
TRBV7-3	TRBJ1-2	CAKRDYGYTF
TRBV7-6	TRBJ2-7	CASSLDTGGYEQYF
TRBV18	TRBJ2-1	CASSPPGGYGSEQFF
TRBV20-1	TRBJ2-3	CSAGGTDTQYF